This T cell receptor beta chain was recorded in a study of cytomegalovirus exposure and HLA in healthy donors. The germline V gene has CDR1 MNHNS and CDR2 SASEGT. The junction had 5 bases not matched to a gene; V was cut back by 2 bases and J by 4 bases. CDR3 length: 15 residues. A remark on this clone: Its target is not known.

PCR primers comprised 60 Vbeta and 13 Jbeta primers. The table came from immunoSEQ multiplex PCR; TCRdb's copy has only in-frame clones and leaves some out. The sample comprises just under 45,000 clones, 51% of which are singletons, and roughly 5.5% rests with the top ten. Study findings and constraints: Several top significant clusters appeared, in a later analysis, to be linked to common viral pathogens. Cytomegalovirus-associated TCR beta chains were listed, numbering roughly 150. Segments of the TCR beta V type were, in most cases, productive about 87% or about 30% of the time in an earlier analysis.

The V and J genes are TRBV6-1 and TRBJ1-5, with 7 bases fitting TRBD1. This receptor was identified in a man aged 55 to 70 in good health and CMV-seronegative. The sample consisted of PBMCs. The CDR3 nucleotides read TGTGCCAGCAGTGAATCTTTACAGGGGAATCAGCCCCAGCATTTT. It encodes CASSESLQGNQPQHF.